This T cell receptor beta chain was found in a study of shared clonotypes between healthy human individuals. Some clones are missing from TCRdb's copy, which holds only in-frame ones; the method was immunoSEQ multiplex PCR. The table includes about 490,000 clones, roughly 80% detected once. CDR1 and CDR2 from the germline V gene are SGHTA and FQGNSA. CDR3 length: 15 amino acids. With 4 bases removed from V and 1 base from J, the gap between germline ends came to 14 bases. There were no recent acute infections or vaccinations among the donors, who were healthy HIV-negative adults. The genes are TRBV7-2 and TRBJ2-7, with unresolved D. The sample taken for sequencing was PBMCs. This sequence originates from a woman between 35 and 50 years old in good health. Some clones in this sample may be carry-over from other donors' samples. CDR3 loop: CASSSRPGFSYEQYF. CDR3 nucleotide sequence: TGTGCCAGCAGCTCTAGGCCTGGGTTTTCCTACGAGCAGTACTTC. Drawing the rest from reference TRBV7-2 and TRBJ2-7, the complete variable domain is GAGVSQSPSNKVTEKGKDVELRCDPISGHTALYWYRQSLGQGLEFLIYFQGNSAPDKSGLPSDRFSAERTGGSVSTLTIQRTQQEDSAVYLCASSSRPGFSYEQYFGPGTRLTVT.